The sequence of this TCR beta chain was determined in a study of regulatory T cells in long-lasting Graves disease (dated by TCRdb to about 2021). With regard to the full study: Newly diagnosed Graves' disease patients had taken antithyroid drugs for less than 3 months. Persistent Graves' disease patients were compared with newly diagnosed Graves' disease patients by peripheral blood TCR sequencing and RNA sequencing. The study took place in China and was registered as a clinical trial. A total of roughly 33 samples were covered by TCR sequencing, comprising approximately 13 persistent and around 20 newly diagnosed Graves' disease patients. Findings and caveats that apply to the study as a whole: A larger number of public clonotypes was shared among persistent patients (more than 2,500) than among newly diagnosed patients (around 970). Because the primary lesion, thyroid tissue, could not be accessed, the study looked at peripheral blood alone. Compared with newly diagnosed patients, patients with persistent Graves' disease had lower TCR Shannon entropy and fewer highly expanded clones, which suggests clonal expansion. Sequencing and analysis were limited to the TCR beta chain. Persistent disease showed preferential use of TRBV28, TRBJ1-2 and TRBJ2-5, whereas newly diagnosed disease favored TRBV20-1 and TRBJ2-1. The authors acknowledged the small sample size as a limitation that may reduce accuracy.

V is clipped by 5 bases and J by 2 bases, and the sequence between their germline boundaries is 15 bases long. CDR1 KGHSH and CDR2 LQKENI are derived from the germline V gene. From its cysteine to its phenylalanine, the CDR3 spans 15 amino acids. The only DNA kept is the CDR3, 45 bases in frame from the first base. This clonotype was seen repeatedly, ten times or more. No antigen is known for it. No clone much larger than this one lies a single base away; base qualities are absent. Libraries were prepared through multiplex PCR. The listed sequencing device is Illumina HiSeq 4000. CDR3 regions were amplified by Arm-PCR with iRepertoire HTBI primers to construct TCR beta libraries. Before sequencing, the PCR products underwent gel purification. The original pipeline was this. A total of under 80 TRBV and 14 TRBJ segments were identified across samples and were used for gene usage analysis of CDR3 amino acid clonotypes. COPE and FqMerger were used to merge filtered high-quality paired reads into contigs. BLAST was used to align contigs to IMGT TRBV, TRBD and TRBJ reference genes, and CDR3 was defined according to IMGT. Any clonotype with a frequency above 0.1% was counted as a highly expanded clone. Shannon entropy was used to measure repertoire diversity, and the Gini coefficient was used to measure V-J evenness. Clonotypes shared by more than one individual were considered public. TCRdb passed the public sequencing reads through fastp at Q25 and MiXCR, retaining productive beta sequences. When rows share a CDR3 protein, they turn into one entry using the most common DNA and genes. The authors' filters were not applied to this entry. The sample records roughly 250,000 distinct CDR3 sequences, around a sixth of which are singletons. The top ten constitute 12% to 15% of the sample.

The time point label of this sample denotes: newly diagnosed GD, antithyroid drugs for less than 3 months. For both TCR sequencing and RNA sequencing, RNA was extracted from PBMCs using TRIzol. The diagnosis of Graves' disease was made according to American Thyroid Association guidelines. Patients were recruited from an endocrinology department in Xi'an, China. From each patient, approximately 9.9 milliliters of peripheral blood was collected into an EDTA anticoagulant tube. Ficoll Paque Plus density gradient separation was used to isolate PBMCs, and no additional T cell sorting was done. An Agilent 2100 Bioanalyzer and agarose gel were used to check RNA quality, while a NanoDrop 2000 measured RNA concentration. These data also formed part of another study, on T cells in Graves' hyperthyroidism and ophthalmopathy. The second paper further reports: A patient counted as having stable Graves' hyperthyroidism if no progression to ophthalmopathy occurred over 18 months of follow-up. The hyperthyroidism patients were between 18 and 65 years old and newly diagnosed, with a disease duration of less than 2 months. Patients with uncontrolled infections, other autoimmune diseases, pregnancy or lactation were excluded. Clinical symptoms, serum thyroxine and TRAb, thyroid ultrasound, and orbital computed tomography formed the basis for the diagnoses. For the first round of RT-PCR on the TCR CDR3, the HTBI primer set was used together with the Qiagen OneStep RT-PCR kit. Most expanded thyroid clonotypes (frequency above 0.001) were also found in blood, which suggests that blood repertoires may mirror thyroid immune responses. A model built on a 13 V-J signature distinguished ophthalmopathy from stable hyperthyroidism, reaching 87.88% sensitivity and around 81% specificity in cross-validation and 80%/75% in testing. In validation, the model predicted progression to ophthalmopathy a median of approximately 6.3 months before onset, with about 71% sensitivity and 72.22% specificity. To identify TCR V-J signatures that set the groups apart, the researchers used a discovery cohort of 100 patients, made up of under 45 with Graves' ophthalmopathy and some 55 with stable Graves' hyperthyroidism. Prospective prediction of ophthalmopathy was tested in an independent validation cohort consisting of 18 to 20 hyperthyroidism patients and some 17 patients who later progressed to ophthalmopathy. For training and testing, the 95 to 100 patients in the discovery cohort were randomly divided in a 7:3 ratio. The study also compared thyroid tissue and blood T-cell repertoires from 5 to 7 Graves' hyperthyroidism patients. After sampling, hyperthyroidism patients received methimazole starting at 30 mg daily, and ophthalmopathy patients received high-dose intravenous methylprednisolone. The libraries were constructed in a second round of multiplex PCR and then size-selected and purified. Libraries were sequenced paired-end with 100 bp reads on an Illumina HiSeq2000. Raw data were processed with SOAPnuke, discarding reads with adapters, uncalled bases, mean Phred below 15, or no exact constant-primer or identifier match. High-quality paired reads were merged with COPE v1.2.5, and unique nucleotide sequences were defined as clonotypes. MiTCR v1.1 was used to align the clonotypes against IMGT TRBV, TRBD and TRBJ reference segments. Analysis was restricted to V-J combinations with a frequency above 0.0001, which covered roughly 99% of repertoires. The TCS score was defined as the ratio of F50 (clonal expansion) to E x V (chaos), calculated using BLOSUM62-based TCRdist between CDR3 peptides within each V-J. Welch's t-statistics and random forest reduced 450 to 600 V-J features to some 14, which were used in a naive Bayes classifier (R e1071). Sample size was not statistically predetermined, and blinding of investigators to group allocation was not performed. TCR Vbeta CDR3 sequencing of approximately 140 peripheral blood samples (around 45 ophthalmopathy, around 80 hyperthyroidism and roughly 17 progressor patients) is reported in the paper.

The sequenced sample was peripheral blood mononuclear cells (PBMCs), obtained at new diagnosis, from a patient treated with antithyroid drugs. The TCR was taken from a woman aged 25 to 39 with Graves disease. Donor details come from another sample of the same person, matched by shared clones. Recombination connected TRBV18 to TRBJ1-2, with TRBD1 perhaps the D gene, on 5 matching bases. The DNA sequence is given as TGTGCCAGCTCATCCTTAGGGGACCTAAACTATGGCTACACCTTC. It translates as CASSSLGDLNYGYTF. The variable domain in full, with residues beyond the CDR3 obtained from the reference TRBV18 and TRBJ1-2 genes, is NAGVMQNPRHLVRRRGQEARLRCSPMKGHSHVYWYRQLPEEGLKFMVYLQKENIIDESGMPKERFSAEFPKEGPSILRIQQVVRGDSAAYFCASSSLGDLNYGYTFGSGTRLTVV.